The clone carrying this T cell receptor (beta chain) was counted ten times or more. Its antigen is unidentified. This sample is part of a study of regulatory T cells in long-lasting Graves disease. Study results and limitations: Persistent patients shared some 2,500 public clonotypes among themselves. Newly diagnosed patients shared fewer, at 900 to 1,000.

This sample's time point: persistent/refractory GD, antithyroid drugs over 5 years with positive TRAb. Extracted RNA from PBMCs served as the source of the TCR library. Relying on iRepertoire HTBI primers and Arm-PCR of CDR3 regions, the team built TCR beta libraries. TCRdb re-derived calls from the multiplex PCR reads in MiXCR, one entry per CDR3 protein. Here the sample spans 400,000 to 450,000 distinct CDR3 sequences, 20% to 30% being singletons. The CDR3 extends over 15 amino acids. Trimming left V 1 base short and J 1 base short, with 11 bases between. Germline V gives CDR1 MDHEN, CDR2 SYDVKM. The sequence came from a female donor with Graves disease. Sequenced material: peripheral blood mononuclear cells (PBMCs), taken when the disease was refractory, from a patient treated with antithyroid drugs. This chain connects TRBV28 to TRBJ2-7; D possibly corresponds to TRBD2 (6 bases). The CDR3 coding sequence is TGTGCCAGCAGTTTATTTCGGGGGAGATCCTACGAGCAGTACTTC. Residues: CASSLFRGRSYEQYF.